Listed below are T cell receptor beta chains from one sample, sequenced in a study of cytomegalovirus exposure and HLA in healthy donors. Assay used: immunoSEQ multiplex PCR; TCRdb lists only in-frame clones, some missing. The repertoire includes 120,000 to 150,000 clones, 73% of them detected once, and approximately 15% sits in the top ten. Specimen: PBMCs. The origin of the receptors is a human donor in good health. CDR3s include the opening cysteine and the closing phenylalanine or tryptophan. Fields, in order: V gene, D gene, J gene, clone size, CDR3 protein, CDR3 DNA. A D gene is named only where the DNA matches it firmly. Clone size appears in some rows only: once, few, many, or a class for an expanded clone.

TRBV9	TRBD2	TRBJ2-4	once	CASSVERVSGTQYF	TGTGCCAGCAGCGTAGAAAGGGTTAGCGGGACTCAGTACTTC
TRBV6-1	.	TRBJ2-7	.	CASSLANYEQYF	TGTGCCAGCAGCTTGGCCAACTACGAGCAGTACTTC
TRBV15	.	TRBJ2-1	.	CATSHRGNEQFF	TGTGCCACCAGCCATCGGGGTAATGAGCAGTTCTTC
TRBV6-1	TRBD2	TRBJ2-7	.	CASTGIAGVDEQYF	TGTGCCAGCACAGGGATAGCGGGAGTTGACGAGCAGTACTTC
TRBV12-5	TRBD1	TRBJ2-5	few	CAPTSQGAGQETQYF	TGTGCTCCTACCTCACAGGGGGCCGGGCAAGAGACCCAGTACTTC
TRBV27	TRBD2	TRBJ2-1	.	CASSLPTSPNEQFF	TGTGCCAGCAGTTTACCGACTAGCCCCAATGAGCAGTTCTTC
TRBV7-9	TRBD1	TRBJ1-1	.	CASSPDGDRNTEAFF	TGTGCCAGCAGCCCGGACGGGGACAGGAACACTGAAGCTTTCTTT
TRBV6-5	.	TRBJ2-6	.	CASSYSSRAGANVLTF	TGTGCCAGCAGTTACTCGAGCCGAGCTGGGGCCAACGTCCTGACTTTC
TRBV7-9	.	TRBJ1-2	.	CASSLAQDGYTF	TGTGCCAGCAGCTTAGCCCAGGATGGCTACACCTTC
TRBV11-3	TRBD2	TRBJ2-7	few	CASSLRASGFYEQYF	TGTGCCAGCAGCTTACGGGCTAGCGGATTCTACGAGCAGTACTTC
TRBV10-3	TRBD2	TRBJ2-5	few	CAIRGSGETQYF	TGTGCCATCCGAGGTAGCGGGGAGACCCAGTACTTC
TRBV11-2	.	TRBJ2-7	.	CASSFQGYEQYF	TGTGCCAGCAGCTTCCAGGGATACGAGCAGTACTTC
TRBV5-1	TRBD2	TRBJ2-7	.	CASSAASGWYEQYF	TGCGCCAGCAGCGCGGCTAGCGGCTGGTACGAGCAGTACTTC
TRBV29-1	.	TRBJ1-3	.	CSGKEGGNTIYF	TGCAGCGGGAAAGAGGGTGGAAACACCATATATTTT